The 15 T cell receptor beta chains reported below all come from one sample, sequenced in a study of beta chain features in type 1 diabetes. The authors reverse transcribed all of the isolated RNA, so sequencing captured expressed TCRB transcripts. Data came from immunoSEQ multiplex PCR; TCRdb stores just in-frame clones and leaves some out. The repertoire holds more than 100,000 clones, with roughly 28% as singletons. Whole-study findings and limits: Moderately but significantly shorter TCRB CDR3s were found in Type 1 diabetes patients in all four CD4+ subsets.

Their cognate antigens are unknown. Source material: central memory CD4+ T cells from blood. The receptor source for this set is a woman aged 18-29 years with type 1 diabetes.

This clone was seen a few times. The chain has TRBV27 and TRBJ2-1, with 8 bases matching TRBD1. V was clipped by 7 bases and J by 2 bases; unmatched bases: 10. The CDR3 covers 16 residues. Germline values: CDR1 MNHEY, CDR2 SMNVEV (reference sequence). The CDR3 spells CASTSGQVLTYNEQFF. CDR3 DNA: TGTGCCAGCACCTCGGGACAGGTGTTGACCTACAATGAGCAGTTCTTC.

This clone has more than one count but fewer than ten. This rearrangement joins TRBV5-1 to TRBJ1-1, with 7 positions matching TRBD1. V lost 1 base and J lost 2; bases outside the gene matches: 5. This CDR3 region has 15 residues. Germline V gene data show CDR1 as SGHRS and CDR2 as YFSETQ. CDR3 nucleotides: TGCGCCAGCAGCTTGTGGGACAGCTTAAACACTGAAGCTTTCTTT. This gives the protein CASSLWDSLNTEAFF. Full variable domain (remainder filled in from reference TRBV5-1 and TRBJ1-1): KAGVTQTPRYLIKTRGQQVTLSCSPISGHRSVSWYQQTPGQGLQFLFEYFSETQRNKGNFPGRFSGRQFSNSRSEMNVSTLELGDSALYLCASSLWDSLNTEAFFGQGTRLTVV.

Only a few counts were recorded for this clone. The V gene is TRBV29-1, the J gene TRBJ2-7; 7 positions match TRBD2. This CDR3 spans 13 amino acids. Germline V gene sequence: CDR1 SQVTM, CDR2 ANQGSEA. Trimming took 3 bases from V and 6 from J; bases not matched to a gene: 8. CDR3 coding DNA: TGCAGCGTTGATGGCGGGAGAATGGCCGAGCAGTACTTC. Protein: CSVDGGRMAEQYF.

V gene TRBV5-1 combines with J gene TRBJ1-2, with D tentatively TRBD1 (5 bases). The germline V gene has CDR1 SGHRS and CDR2 YFSETQ. The CDR3 totals 14 residues. Trimming left V 4 bases short and J 7 bases short, with 17 bases between. DNA of the CDR3: TGCGCCAGCAGCCCCGAAGGGGTTATTGGTGGCTACACCTTC. This encodes CASSPEGVIGGYTF.

CDR3 bases: TGTGCCAGCAGTTTATCGACGGACAAAGAGACCCAGTACTTC. Amino acid sequence: CASSLSTDKETQYF. The chain joins TRBV27 to TRBJ2-5; maybe TRBD1 (5 bases). The CDR3 contains 14 residues. The V end was cut by 0 bases, the J end by 3 bases, with 8 bases between. The germline V gene has CDR1 MNHEY and CDR2 SMNVEV (reference sequence).

This chain joins TRBV5-1 and TRBJ2-5; 10 nucleotides match TRBD1. Germline lookup yields CDR1 SGHRS and CDR2 YFSETQ. The CDR3 runs to 15 residues. Trimming took 4 bases from V and 5 from J; bases not matched to a gene: 8. CDR3 nucleotide sequence: TGCGCCAGCAGCCCCGGACAGGGGGTACGGGAGACCCAGTACTTC. Its protein product is CASSPGQGVRETQYF. The complete variable domain, with remaining parts taken from reference TRBV5-1 and TRBJ2-5, reads KAGVTQTPRYLIKTRGQQVTLSCSPISGHRSVSWYQQTPGQGLQFLFEYFSETQRNKGNFPGRFSGRQFSNSRSEMNVSTLELGDSALYLCASSPGQGVRETQYFGPGTRLLVL.

The gene calls are TRBV20-1 and TRBJ1-4; tentative D call: TRBD1 (6 bases). In germline, CDR1 is DFQATT, CDR2 SNEGSKA (reference sequence). V was clipped by 6 bases and J by 8 bases, with 10 bases between them. This CDR3 spans 11 amino acids. The CDR3 DNA reads TGCAGTGCGGACAGCAAAGAAAAACTGTTTTTT. It is translated as CSADSKEKLFF.

This chain connects TRBV29-1 to TRBJ2-2; 7 bases are shared with TRBD1. The CDR3 is made up of 14 amino acids. The V gene end was trimmed by 5 bases and the J gene end by 2 bases; junction bases not matched to a gene: 5. The germline V gene has CDR1 SQVTM and CDR2 ANQGSEA. The CDR3 reads CSVSGTANTGELFF. The CDR3 DNA is TGCAGCGTTTCCGGGACAGCCAACACCGGGGAGCTGTTTTTT.

This clone came up a few times. The genes are TRBV29-1 and TRBJ1-4, with 7 bases that match TRBD1. This CDR3 is 13 amino acids long. CDR1 and CDR2 from the germline V gene are SQVTM and ANQGSEA. With V trimmed by 4 bases and J by 1 base, 0 bases remained unmatched. CDR3 sequence reads: CSVGQGTNEKLFF. CDR3 nucleotides: TGCAGCGTTGGACAGGGAACTAATGAAAAACTGTTTTTT.

The rearrangement joins TRBV6-5 to TRBJ2-7, with D possibly TRBD1 on 5 matching bases. V was clipped by 5 bases and J by 5 bases, with 13 bases between them. CDR3 length: 13 residues. The germline V gene has CDR1 MNHEY and CDR2 SVGAGI. CDR3 sequence reads: CASSEGRVHEQYV. The DNA of the CDR3 is TGTGCCAGCAGTGAAGGCAGGGTGCACGAGCAGTACGTC.

This clone was counted only a few times. The CDR3 coding sequence is TGTGCCAGCAGTTACTCAGGGGGTAACGGCGGGGAGCTGTTTTTT. Encoded protein: CASSYSGGNGGELFF. The chain joins TRBV2 to TRBJ2-2; 7 nucleotides line up with TRBD1. CDR1 is SNHLY and CDR2 is FYNNEI in the germline V gene. CDR3 size: 15 residues. Losses at the gene ends were 5 bases for V and 7 bases for J; bases not matched to a gene: 10.

This CDR3 reads CASRRTGLNTGELFF. CDR3 bases: TGTGCCAGTAGAAGGACAGGCCTGAACACCGGGGAGCTGTTTTTT. The J gene is TRBJ2-2, the V gene TRBV19; 7 positions agree with TRBD1. Germline lookup yields CDR1 LNHDA and CDR2 SQIVND (reference sequence). This CDR3 has 15 residues. J lost 1 base, V lost 6 bases, and 5 bases had no gene match. Filled out from reference TRBV19 and TRBJ2-2, the complete variable domain reads DGGITQSPKYLFRKEGQNVTLSCEQNLNHDAMYWYRQDPGQGLRLIYYSQIVNDFQKGDIAEGYSVSREKKESFPLTVTSAQKNPTAFYLCASRRTGLNTGELFFGEGSRLTVL.

The gene calls are TRBV5-6 and TRBJ2-1; 12 bases fit TRBD1. V trimming: 4 bases; J trimming: 4 bases; junction bases outside the gene matches: 9. The germline V gene has CDR1 SGHDT and CDR2 YYEEEE. The CDR3 covers 17 residues. CDR3 sequence: CASSPGTGGTVYNEQFF. The DNA for the CDR3 is TGTGCCAGCAGCCCCGGGACAGGGGGCACGGTTTACAATGAGCAGTTCTTC.

There are a few counts of this clone. The J gene is TRBJ2-2, the V gene TRBV6-6; a possible D gene is TRBD1 (6 bases). Trimming removed 10 bases at V and 5 bases at J, with 20 bases between. Germline CDR1 reads MNHNY; CDR2 reads SVGAGI (reference sequence). This CDR3 is 15 amino acids long. CDR3 sequence (DNA): TGTGCCACTCTTGGACAGTTAGGGGATACCGGGGAGCTGTTTTTT. Translating it yields CATLGQLGDTGELFF.

The rearrangement uses TRBV5-4 and TRBJ1-1, with D unresolved. This CDR3 contains 14 residues. Trimming took 1 base from V and 1 from J, leaving 8 bases between them. The germline V gene encodes CDR1 SGHNT and CDR2 YYREEE (reference sequence). The CDR3 loop is CASSLRAGNTEAFF. The CDR3 DNA reads TGTGCCAGCAGCTTGAGAGCAGGGAACACTGAAGCTTTCTTT.